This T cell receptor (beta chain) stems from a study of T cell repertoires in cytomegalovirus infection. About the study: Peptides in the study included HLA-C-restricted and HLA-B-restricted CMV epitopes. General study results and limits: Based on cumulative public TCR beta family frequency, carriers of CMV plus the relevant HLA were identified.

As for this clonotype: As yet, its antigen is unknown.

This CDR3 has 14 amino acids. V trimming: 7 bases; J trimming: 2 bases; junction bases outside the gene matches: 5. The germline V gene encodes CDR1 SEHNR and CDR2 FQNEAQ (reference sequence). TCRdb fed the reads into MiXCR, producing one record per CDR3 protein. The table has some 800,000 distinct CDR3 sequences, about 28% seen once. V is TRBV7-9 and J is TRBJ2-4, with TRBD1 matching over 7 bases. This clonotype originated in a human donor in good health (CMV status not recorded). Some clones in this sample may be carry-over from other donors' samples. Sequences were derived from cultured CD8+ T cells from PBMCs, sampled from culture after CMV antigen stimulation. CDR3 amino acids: CASTKTGPKNIQYF. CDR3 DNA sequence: TGTGCCAGCACCAAGACAGGGCCCAAAAACATTCAGTACTTC.